The source of this TCR beta chain is a study of T cells in Graves' hyperthyroidism and ophthalmopathy (dated by TCRdb to the late 2010s). For the wider study: Peripheral blood was collected at initial diagnosis, before any treatment. Prospective prediction of ophthalmopathy was tested in an independent validation cohort of 18 to 20 hyperthyroidism patients and some 17 patients who later progressed to ophthalmopathy. Following sampling, methimazole starting at 30 mg daily was given to hyperthyroidism patients, and high-dose intravenous methylprednisolone was given to ophthalmopathy patients. According to the paper, TCR Vbeta CDR3 sequencing was carried out on some 130 peripheral blood samples, which came from 40 to 45 ophthalmopathy, 70 to 80 hyperthyroidism and roughly 17 progressor patients. Thyroid tissue and blood T-cell repertoires from more than 5 Graves' hyperthyroidism patients were also compared in the study. The 100 or so discovery patients were randomly split 7:3 into training and test sets. TCR V-J signatures able to tell the groups apart were searched for in a discovery cohort of some 100 patients, of whom about 40 had Graves' ophthalmopathy and roughly 59 had stable Graves' hyperthyroidism. What the authors observed across the whole study: Sample size was not statistically predetermined, and investigators were not blinded to group allocation. A 13 V-J signature model separated ophthalmopathy from stable hyperthyroidism, with roughly 88% sensitivity and roughly 84% specificity in cross-validation and 80%/75% in testing. In validation, the model predicted progression to ophthalmopathy with about 71% sensitivity and approximately 72% specificity, a median of roughly seven months before onset. Blood samples also contained most of the expanded thyroid clonotypes (frequency above 0.001), which suggests that blood repertoires may reflect thyroid immune responses.

Taken from the germline V gene, the CDR1 and CDR2 loops are MNHEY and SVGAGI. Between the V and J ends, shortened by 0 bases and 2 bases respectively, the junction contains 4 bases. Spanning cysteine to phenylalanine, the CDR3 consists of 13 amino acids. Only the CDR3 part of the read is kept: 39 bases, read in frame from the first base. The TCR beta CDR3 regions were amplified from the RNA transcripts. The first round of RT-PCR for the TCR CDR3 was performed with the HTBI primer set and the Qiagen OneStep RT-PCR kit. The libraries were constructed in a second round of multiplex PCR and then size-selected and purified. Libraries were sequenced paired-end with 100 bp reads on an Illumina HiSeq2000. On the study's bioinformatics: SOAPnuke was used to process the raw data, with reads discarded if the reads contained adapters or uncalled bases, had a mean Phred below 15, or lacked an exact constant-primer or identifier match. COPE v1.2.5 was used to merge high-quality paired reads, and clonotypes were defined as unique nucleotide sequences. MiTCR v1.1 was used to align the clonotypes against IMGT TRBV, TRBD and TRBJ reference segments. Analysis was restricted to V-J combinations with a frequency above 0.0001, which covered 99% to 99.2% of repertoires. The TCS score was defined as the ratio of F50 (clonal expansion) to E x V (chaos), calculated using BLOSUM62-based TCRdist between CDR3 peptides within each V-J. Welch's t-statistics and random forest reduced around 550 V-J features to roughly 13, which were used in a naive Bayes classifier (R e1071). Using fastp at Q25 and MiXCR, TCRdb reprocessed the public reads and kept productive beta chains. Every distinct CDR3 protein forms one entry, paired with its most common genes and DNA. TCRdb's processing, not the authors' own work, is the source of the V and J calls. The sample records 280,000 or so distinct CDR3 sequences, about 25% of which are singletons. The top ten constitute around 30% of the sample.

This clonotype was seen many times. The antigen it recognizes is unknown. It has no much larger one-base neighbor in the sample; base qualities were not kept. Hyperthyroidism patients were aged 18 to 65 years and newly diagnosed, with disease duration of less than 2 months. Exclusion was applied to patients with uncontrolled infections, other autoimmune diseases, pregnancy or lactation. Clinical symptoms, serum thyroxine and TRAb, thyroid ultrasound, and orbital computed tomography formed the basis for the diagnoses. For progressor patients, blood was drawn at the first diagnosis of hyperthyroidism, before any ophthalmopathy symptoms had appeared. PBMCs were isolated from roughly 10 ml of fresh peripheral blood by Ficoll-Paque density gradient centrifugation. Progressor patients were first diagnosed with Graves' hyperthyroidism and then developed ophthalmopathy during follow-up. Total RNA was extracted using Trizol reagent, and RNA quality was assessed on an Agilent 2100 Bioanalyzer.

This chain joins TRBV6-5 to TRBJ1-1; there is no confident call for the D gene. This TCR derives from a man in his forties with Graves' hyperthyroidism that later progressed to Graves' ophthalmopathy. The source material was blood. CDR3 region: CASSYSLNTEAFF. The DNA reads as follows: TGTGCCAGCAGTTACTCGCTCAACACTGAAGCTTTCTTT.